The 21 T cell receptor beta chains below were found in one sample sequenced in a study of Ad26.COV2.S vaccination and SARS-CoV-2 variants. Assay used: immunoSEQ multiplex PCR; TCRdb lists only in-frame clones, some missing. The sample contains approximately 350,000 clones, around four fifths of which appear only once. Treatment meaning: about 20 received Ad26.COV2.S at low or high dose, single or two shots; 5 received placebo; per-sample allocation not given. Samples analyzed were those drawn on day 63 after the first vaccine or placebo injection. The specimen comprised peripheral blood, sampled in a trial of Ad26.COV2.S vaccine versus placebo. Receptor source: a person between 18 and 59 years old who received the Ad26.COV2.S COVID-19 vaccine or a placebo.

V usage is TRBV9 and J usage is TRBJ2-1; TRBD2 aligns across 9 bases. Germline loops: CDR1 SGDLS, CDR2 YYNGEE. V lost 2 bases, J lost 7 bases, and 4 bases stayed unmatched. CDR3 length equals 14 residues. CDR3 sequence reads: CASSVAGGWNEQFF. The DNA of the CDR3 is TGTGCCAGCAGCGTGGCGGGAGGGTGGAATGAGCAGTTCTTC. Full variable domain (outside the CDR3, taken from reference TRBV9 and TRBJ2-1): DSGVTQTPKHLITATGQRVTLRCSPRSGDLSVYWYQQSLDQGLQFLIQYYNGEERAKGNILERFSAQQFPDLHSELNLSSLELGDSALYFCASSVAGGWNEQFFGPGTRLTVL.

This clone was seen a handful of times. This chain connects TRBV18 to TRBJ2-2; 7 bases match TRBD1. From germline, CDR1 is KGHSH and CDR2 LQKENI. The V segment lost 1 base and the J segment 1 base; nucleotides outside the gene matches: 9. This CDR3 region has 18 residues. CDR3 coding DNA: TGTGCCAGCTCACCACTTCTTTTTCGGGACAGGAACACCGGGGAGCTGTTTTTT. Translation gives CASSPLLFRDRNTGELFF. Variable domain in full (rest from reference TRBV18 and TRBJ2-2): NAGVMQNPRHLVRRRGQEARLRCSPMKGHSHVYWYRQLPEEGLKFMVYLQKENIIDESGMPKERFSAEFPKEGPSILRIQQVVRGDSAAYFCASSPLLFRDRNTGELFFGEGSRLTVL.

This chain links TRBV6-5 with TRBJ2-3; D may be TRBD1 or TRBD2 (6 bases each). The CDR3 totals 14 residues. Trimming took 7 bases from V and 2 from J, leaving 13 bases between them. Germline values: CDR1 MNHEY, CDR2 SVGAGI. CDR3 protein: CASIKGGNTDTQYF. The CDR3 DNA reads TGTGCCAGCATAAAGGGGGGCAACACAGATACGCAGTATTTT.

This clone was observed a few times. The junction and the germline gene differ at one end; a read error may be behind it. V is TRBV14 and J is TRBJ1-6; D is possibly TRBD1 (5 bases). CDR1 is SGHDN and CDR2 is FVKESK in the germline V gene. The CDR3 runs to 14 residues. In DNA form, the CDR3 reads TGTGCCAGCAGACAAGGGGACTATAATTCACCCCTCCACTTT. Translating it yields CASRQGDYNSPLHF.

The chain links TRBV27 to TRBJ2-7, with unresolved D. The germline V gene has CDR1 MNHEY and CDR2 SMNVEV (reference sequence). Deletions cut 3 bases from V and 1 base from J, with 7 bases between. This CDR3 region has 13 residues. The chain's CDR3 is CASSLTDSYEQYF. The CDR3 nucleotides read TGTGCCAGCAGTTTGACGGATTCCTACGAGCAGTACTTC.

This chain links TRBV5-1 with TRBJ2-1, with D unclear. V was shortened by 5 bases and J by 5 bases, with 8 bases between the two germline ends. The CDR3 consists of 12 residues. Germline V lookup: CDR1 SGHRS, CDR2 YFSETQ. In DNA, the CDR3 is TGCGCCAGCAGAAAGGTAGACAATGAGCAGTTCTTC. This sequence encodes CASRKVDNEQFF.

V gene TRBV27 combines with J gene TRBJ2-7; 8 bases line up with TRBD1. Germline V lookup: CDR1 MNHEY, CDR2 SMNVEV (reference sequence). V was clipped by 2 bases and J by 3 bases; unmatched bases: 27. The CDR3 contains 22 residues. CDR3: CASSLPDRGQPRRGRQIYEQYF. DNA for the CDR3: TGTGCCAGCAGTTTACCCGACAGGGGCCAGCCTCGCCGGGGTCGGCAAATCTACGAGCAGTACTTC.

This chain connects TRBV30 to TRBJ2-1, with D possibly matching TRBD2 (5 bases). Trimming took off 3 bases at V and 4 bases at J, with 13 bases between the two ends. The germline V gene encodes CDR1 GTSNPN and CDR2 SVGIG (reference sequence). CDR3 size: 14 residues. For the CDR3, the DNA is TGTGCCTGGAGGACCTGGACGGGGTACAATGAGCAGTTCTTC. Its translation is CAWRTWTGYNEQFF.

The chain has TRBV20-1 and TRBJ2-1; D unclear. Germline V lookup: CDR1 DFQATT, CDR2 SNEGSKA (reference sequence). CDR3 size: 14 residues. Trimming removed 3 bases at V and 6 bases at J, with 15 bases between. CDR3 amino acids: CSASKGTPGNEQFF. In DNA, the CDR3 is TGCAGTGCTAGTAAGGGTACTCCTGGCAATGAGCAGTTCTTC.

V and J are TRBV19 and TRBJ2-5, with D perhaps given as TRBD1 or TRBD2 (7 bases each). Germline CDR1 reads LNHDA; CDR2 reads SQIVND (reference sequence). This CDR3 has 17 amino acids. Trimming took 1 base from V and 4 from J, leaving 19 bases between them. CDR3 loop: CASSIVPRQGGRETQYF. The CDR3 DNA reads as TGTGCCAGTAGTATAGTACCCCGACAGGGAGGGCGAGAGACCCAGTACTTC.

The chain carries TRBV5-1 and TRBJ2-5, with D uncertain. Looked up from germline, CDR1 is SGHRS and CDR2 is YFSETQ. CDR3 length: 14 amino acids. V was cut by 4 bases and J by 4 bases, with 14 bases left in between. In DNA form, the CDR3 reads TGCGCCAGCAGCCTAATAACATCTTCAGAGACCCAGTACTTC. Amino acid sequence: CASSLITSSETQYF.

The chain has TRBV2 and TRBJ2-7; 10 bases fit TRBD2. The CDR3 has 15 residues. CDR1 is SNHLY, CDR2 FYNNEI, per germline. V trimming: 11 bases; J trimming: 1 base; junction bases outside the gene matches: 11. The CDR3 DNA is TGTGCCCGTAGACTAGCGGGCCCTGGGTCCTACGAGCAGTACTTC. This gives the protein CARRLAGPGSYEQYF.

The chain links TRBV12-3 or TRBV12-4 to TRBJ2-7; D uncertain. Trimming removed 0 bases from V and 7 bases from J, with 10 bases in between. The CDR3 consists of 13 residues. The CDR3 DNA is TGTGCCAGCAGTTTAGCGCTCTCGAGGGAGCAGTACTTC. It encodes CASSLALSREQYF.

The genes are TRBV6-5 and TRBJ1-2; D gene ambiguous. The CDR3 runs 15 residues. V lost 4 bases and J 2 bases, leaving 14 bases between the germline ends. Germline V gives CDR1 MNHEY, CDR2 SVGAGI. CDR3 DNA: TGTGCCAGCAGTTTGACGGACGCCACCAACTATGGCTACACCTTC. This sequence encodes CASSLTDATNYGYTF.

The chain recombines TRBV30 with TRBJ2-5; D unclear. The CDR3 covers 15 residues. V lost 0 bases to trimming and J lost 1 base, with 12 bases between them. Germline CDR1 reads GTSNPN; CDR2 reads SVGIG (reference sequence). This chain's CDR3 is CAWSVRLSGQETQYF. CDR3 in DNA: TGTGCCTGGAGTGTACGACTTTCTGGCCAAGAGACCCAGTACTTC. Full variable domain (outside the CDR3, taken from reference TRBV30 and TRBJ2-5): SQTIHQWPATLVQPVGSPLSLECTVEGTSNPNLYWYRQAAGRGLQLLFYSVGIGQISSEVPQNLSASRPQDRQFILSSKKLLLSDSGFYLCAWSVRLSGQETQYFGPGTRLLVL.

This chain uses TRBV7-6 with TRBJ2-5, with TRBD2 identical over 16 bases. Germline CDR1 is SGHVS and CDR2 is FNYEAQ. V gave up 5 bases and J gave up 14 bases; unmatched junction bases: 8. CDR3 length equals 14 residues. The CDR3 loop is CASSVGTSGRGLYF. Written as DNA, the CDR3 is TGTGCCAGCAGCGTAGGGACTAGCGGGAGGGGCTTATACTTC. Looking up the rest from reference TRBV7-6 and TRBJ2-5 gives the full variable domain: GAGVSQSPRYKVTKRGQDVALRCDPISGHVSLYWYRQALGQGPEFLTYFNYEAQQDKSGLPNDRFSAERPEGSISTLTIQRTEQRDSAMYRCASSVGTSGRGLYFGPGTRLLVL.

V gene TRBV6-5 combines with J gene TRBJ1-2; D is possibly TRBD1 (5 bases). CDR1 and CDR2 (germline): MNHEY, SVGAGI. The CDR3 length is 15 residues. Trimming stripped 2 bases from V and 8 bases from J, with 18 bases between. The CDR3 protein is CASSYTQGPLGGYTF. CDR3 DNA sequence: TGTGCCAGCAGTTACACCCAGGGCCCTCTTGGGGGCTACACCTTC.

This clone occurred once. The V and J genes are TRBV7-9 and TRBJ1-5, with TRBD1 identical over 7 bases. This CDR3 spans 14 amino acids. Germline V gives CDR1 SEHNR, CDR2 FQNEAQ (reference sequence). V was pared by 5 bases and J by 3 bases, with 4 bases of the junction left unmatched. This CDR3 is CASSLQGINQPQHF. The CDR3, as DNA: TGTGCCAGCAGCCTACAGGGGATCAATCAGCCCCAGCATTTT.

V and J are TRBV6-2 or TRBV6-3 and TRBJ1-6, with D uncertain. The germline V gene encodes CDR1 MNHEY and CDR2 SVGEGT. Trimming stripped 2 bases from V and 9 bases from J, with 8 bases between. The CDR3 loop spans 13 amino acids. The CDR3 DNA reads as TGTGCCAGCAGTTACCAACCTAGTTCACCCCTCCACTTT. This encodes CASSYQPSSPLHF.

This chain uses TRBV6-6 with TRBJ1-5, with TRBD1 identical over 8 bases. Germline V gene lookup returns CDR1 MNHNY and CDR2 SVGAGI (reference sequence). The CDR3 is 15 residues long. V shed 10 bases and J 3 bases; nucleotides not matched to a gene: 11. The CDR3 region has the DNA TGTGCCACCTTCAGGACAGGGAATATCAATCAGCCCCAGCATTTT. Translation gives CATFRTGNINQPQHF.

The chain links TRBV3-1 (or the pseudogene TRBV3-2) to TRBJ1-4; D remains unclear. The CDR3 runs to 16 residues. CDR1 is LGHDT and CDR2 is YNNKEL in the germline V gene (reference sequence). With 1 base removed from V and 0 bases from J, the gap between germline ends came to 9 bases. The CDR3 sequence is CASSQARYATNEKLFF. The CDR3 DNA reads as TGTGCCAGCAGCCAAGCCAGATATGCAACTAATGAAAAACTGTTTTTT.